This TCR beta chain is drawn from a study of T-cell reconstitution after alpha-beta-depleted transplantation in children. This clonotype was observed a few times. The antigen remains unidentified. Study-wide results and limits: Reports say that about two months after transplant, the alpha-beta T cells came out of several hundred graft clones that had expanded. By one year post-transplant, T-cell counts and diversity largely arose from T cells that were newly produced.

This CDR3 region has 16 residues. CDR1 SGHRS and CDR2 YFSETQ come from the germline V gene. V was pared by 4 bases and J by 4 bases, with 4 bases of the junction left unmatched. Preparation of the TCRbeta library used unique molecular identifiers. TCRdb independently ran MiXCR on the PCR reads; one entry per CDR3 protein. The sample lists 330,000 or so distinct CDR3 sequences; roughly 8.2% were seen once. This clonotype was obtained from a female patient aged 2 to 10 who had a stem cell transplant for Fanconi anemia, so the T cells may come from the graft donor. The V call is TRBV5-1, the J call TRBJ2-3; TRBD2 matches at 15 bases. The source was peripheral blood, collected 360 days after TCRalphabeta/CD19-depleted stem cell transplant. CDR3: CASSDRTSGGADTQYF. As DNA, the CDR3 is TGCGCCAGCAGCGATCGGACTAGCGGGGGGGCAGATACGCAGTATTTT.